What follows is one T cell receptor (beta chain) and its context. What it binds is not known. Some clones are missing from TCRdb's copy, which holds only in-frame ones; the method was immunoSEQ multiplex PCR. The sample shows around 100,000 clones, 88% of them seen only once. This CDR3 spans 14 amino acids. Germline V lookup: CDR1 SGHTA, CDR2 FQGTGA. The ends were cut back, 5 bases at V and 4 bases at J, with 11 bases in the middle. This sample was taken from a study of T cell responses to AZD1222 COVID-19 vaccine. Study at large: Researchers grouped second doses given at about 4 or about 12 weeks into one pool.

Study outcomes and limitations: Among spike-specific TCRs, nearly half reportedly target unmutated variant regions. When two AZD1222 doses had been given, Spike-specific TCR breadth and depth rose.

J is TRBJ2-2 and V is TRBV7-3; D possibly uses TRBD1 or TRBD2 (5 bases each). Sequencing was performed on peripheral blood, taken on day 0 of AZD1222 vaccination. The receptor comes from an adult in good health. The CDR3 region has the DNA TGTGCCAGCAGCCCGAGGGGCGCCACCGGGGAGCTGTTTTTT. Translation gives CASSPRGATGELFF. The full variable domain, in which reference TRBV7-3 and TRBJ2-2 provide the parts outside the CDR3, is GAGVSQTPSNKVTEKGKYVELRCDPISGHTALYWYRQSLGQGPEFLIYFQGTGAADDSGLPNDRFFAVRPEGSVSTLKIQRTERGDSAVYLCASSPRGATGELFFGEGSRLTVL.